Presented here are 30 T cell receptor beta chains from one specimen sequenced in a study of blood T cell repertoires in COVID-19. TCRdb's copy holds only in-frame clones and misses some; the assay was immunoSEQ multiplex PCR. This table holds approximately 250,000 clones, 88% found once. The sample consisted of PBMCs or T cells enriched from blood (not recorded which). All receptors come from a woman aged 40 to 49 who had been exposed to COVID-19.

The rearrangement joins TRBV5-1 to TRBJ1-1; D gene ambiguous. This CDR3 spans 13 amino acids. V dropped 0 bases and J dropped 7 bases, with 10 bases sitting between them. Germline V lookup: CDR1 SGHRS, CDR2 YFSETQ. The CDR3 bases are TGCGCCAGCAGCTTGGATGGTGAGGGTGAAGCTTTCTTT. Encoded protein: CASSLDGEGEAFF.

The rearrangement uses TRBV3-1 (or the pseudogene TRBV3-2) and TRBJ2-3; 15 nucleotides line up with TRBD2. This CDR3 region has 16 residues. The V segment lost 4 bases and the J segment 3 bases; nucleotides outside the gene matches: 2. Germline assignment: CDR1 LGHDT and CDR2 YNNKEL (reference sequence). As DNA, the CDR3 is TGTGCCAGCAGCCCCGGACTAGCGGGAGGGACAGATACGCAGTATTTT. Residues: CASSPGLAGGTDTQYF.

In its sample, this clone was seen a few times. The chain is built from TRBV30 and TRBJ1-2, with no clear D. The V and J ends lost 8 bases and 8 bases respectively, with 15 bases between them. This CDR3 contains 11 residues. Germline V CDR1 and CDR2: GTSNPN, SVGIG (reference sequence). CDR3 sequence reads: CAALTTGGYTF. The CDR3 DNA reads as TGTGCCGCACTTACTACGGGGGGCTACACCTTC.

The chain recombines TRBV7-2 with TRBJ1-1; maybe TRBD1 (5 bases). The CDR3 is 15 residues long. Germline loops: CDR1 SGHTA, CDR2 FQGNSA. Trimming removed 0 bases at V and 2 bases at J, with 10 bases between. CDR3 in DNA: TGTGCCAGCAGCTTAGCGGTAGACAGAAACACTGAAGCTTTCTTT. Amino acids: CASSLAVDRNTEAFF.

This rearrangement joins TRBV27 to TRBJ2-3; no clear D. The germline V gene encodes CDR1 MNHEY and CDR2 SMNVEV (reference sequence). V lost 6 bases and J lost 6, with 13 bases in between. There are 13 residues in the CDR3. CDR3 nucleotides: TGTGCCAGCAGATCCCTCACCGGGGATACGCAGTATTTT. Protein sequence: CASRSLTGDTQYF.

The chain employs TRBV7-9 and TRBJ2-7; TRBD2 matches at 9 bases. The CDR3 is 15 residues long. After removal of 5 bases from V and 4 bases from J, the junction contained 9 bases not matched to a gene. Germline-derived CDR1 and CDR2 are SEHNR and FQNEAQ (reference sequence). The CDR3 loop is CASSLSIAGEYEQYF. The CDR3 DNA sequence: TGTGCCAGCAGCCTCAGCATAGCGGGGGAGTACGAGCAGTACTTC.

This chain connects TRBV2 to TRBJ2-1; a weak D match, TRBD2 (5 bases). There are 14 residues in the CDR3. Germline values: CDR1 SNHLY, CDR2 FYNNEI. The V and J ends lost 5 bases and 5 bases respectively, with 13 bases between them. Here the CDR3 reads CASSRRTANNEQFF. For the CDR3, the DNA is TGTGCCAGCAGTAGGCGGACTGCGAACAATGAGCAGTTCTTC.

This clone was seen a handful of times. The chain combines TRBV25-1 with TRBJ2-3, with D possibly TRBD2 on 6 matching bases. In germline, CDR1 is MGHDK, CDR2 SYGVNS. The CDR3 runs 15 residues. The germline V and J ends were trimmed by 6 bases and 2 bases, with 15 bases remaining between them. CDR3 bases: TGTGCCAGCAGGAAACTAGGGGAGGTCACAGATACGCAGTATTTT. This codes for CASRKLGEVTDTQYF. The whole variable domain, filled in from reference TRBV25-1 and TRBJ2-3, reads EADIYQTPRYLVIGTGKKITLECSQTMGHDKMYWYQQDPGMELHLIHYSYGVNSTEKGDLSSESTVSRIRTEHFPLTLESARPSHTSQYLCASRKLGEVTDTQYFGPGTRLTVL.

The chain is built from TRBV6-2 or TRBV6-3 and TRBJ1-3; unclear D gene. The CDR3 is made up of 16 amino acids. Trimming pared 0 bases from V and 0 bases from J, leaving 9 bases between. The germline V gene has CDR1 MNHEY and CDR2 SVGEGT. For the CDR3, the DNA is TGTGCCAGCAGTTACTCGATTACGGGCTCTGGAAACACCATATATTTT. Translating it yields CASSYSITGSGNTIYF.

This clone is a singleton in its sample. The chain links TRBV6-4 to TRBJ1-5; no clear D. V lost 0 bases and J lost 1, with 13 bases in between. Germline CDR1 MRHNA, CDR2 SNTAGT. This CDR3 is 17 amino acids long. The CDR3 DNA reads TGTGCCAGCAGTGACTCGGAGGGATGGATGAGCAATCAGCCCCAGCATTTT. It encodes CASSDSEGWMSNQPQHF.

The genes are TRBV24-1 and TRBJ1-3; tentatively, D is TRBD1 (6 bases). Germline CDR1 is KGHDR and CDR2 is SFDVKD. The CDR3 length is 15 residues. V shed 4 bases and J shed 8 bases, with 17 bases lying between them. The DNA of the CDR3 is TGTGCCACCAGTGACTCGACAGGTTTGATGGACACCATATATTTT. It encodes CATSDSTGLMDTIYF.

The V gene is TRBV24-1, the J gene TRBJ2-2, with D perhaps matching TRBD1 (6 bases). The germline CDR1 and CDR2 sequences are KGHDR and SFDVKD. Deletions cut 6 bases from V and 1 base from J, with 11 bases between. The CDR3 is 15 amino acids. As DNA, the CDR3 is TGTGCCACCAGTTATACGACAGGGAACACCGGGGAGCTGTTTTTT. Its protein product is CATSYTTGNTGELFF.

This chain uses TRBV2 with TRBJ2-1, with 9 bases identical to TRBD2. The CDR3 sequence is 16 residues long. V trimming: 3 bases; J trimming: 8 bases; junction bases outside the gene matches: 11. The germline CDR1 and CDR2 sequences are SNHLY and FYNNEI. Here the CDR3 reads CASSERAGGRMDEQFF. The CDR3 region has the DNA TGTGCCAGCAGTGAGCGGGCGGGAGGGCGGATGGATGAGCAGTTCTTC.

The J gene is TRBJ1-5, the V gene TRBV24-1; D unclear. The length of the CDR3 is 14 residues. The germline CDR1 and CDR2 sequences are KGHDR and SFDVKD. The V and J ends lost 5 bases and 5 bases respectively, with 12 bases between them. The CDR3 DNA sequence: TGTGCCACCAGTGGGAACAGCCCATATCAGCCCCAGCATTTT. Protein: CATSGNSPYQPQHF.

V gene TRBV3-1 (or the pseudogene TRBV3-2) combines with J gene TRBJ2-1, with 11 nucleotides matching TRBD2. V shed 4 bases and J 8 bases; nucleotides not matched to a gene: 4. The CDR3 contains 14 residues. The germline V gene encodes CDR1 LGHDT and CDR2 YNNKEL (reference sequence). The DNA of the CDR3 is TGTGCCAGCAGCCGGGGTAGCGGGAGGGATGAGCAGTTCTTC. Translation gives CASSRGSGRDEQFF.

This chain joins TRBV18 and TRBJ1-1; no definite D call. The length of the CDR3 is 15 residues. The V end was cut by 1 base, the J end by 3 bases, with 12 bases between. CDR1 is KGHSH and CDR2 is LQKENI in the germline V gene. The CDR3 nucleotides read TGTGCCAGCTCACCACGTTCTGCCGGGGACACTGAAGCTTTCTTT. Translation gives CASSPRSAGDTEAFF. Based on the CDR3 plus reference TRBV18 and TRBJ1-1, the full variable domain is NAGVMQNPRHLVRRRGQEARLRCSPMKGHSHVYWYRQLPEEGLKFMVYLQKENIIDESGMPKERFSAEFPKEGPSILRIQQVVRGDSAAYFCASSPRSAGDTEAFFGQGTRLTVV.

This clone was recorded once. The CDR3 DNA sequence: TGCGCCAGCAGCCAAGAGCGAGCGGGCGCCGAGCCGCGGGACAAAAACATTCAGTACTTC. This sequence encodes CASSQERAGAEPRDKNIQYF. This sequence joins TRBV4-1 and TRBJ2-4, with D maybe TRBD2 (6 bases). Looked up from germline, CDR1 is MGHRA and CDR2 is YSYEKL. CDR3 size: 20 residues. Trimming removed 0 bases at V and 3 bases at J, with 24 bases between.

The V call is TRBV6-5, the J call TRBJ2-2; D might be TRBD1 (7 bases). The CDR3 covers 13 residues. Trimming stripped 4 bases from V and 6 bases from J, with 9 bases between. Germline loops: CDR1 MNHEY, CDR2 SVGAGI. This CDR3 reads CASSSRGAGELFF. In DNA, the CDR3 is TGTGCCAGCAGTTCCAGGGGGGCCGGGGAGCTGTTTTTT.

This clone was counted once. J is TRBJ2-7 and V is TRBV18, with 7 bases aligning to TRBD1. The V gene's germline CDR1 is KGHSH and CDR2 LQKENI. The J segment lost 7 bases and the V segment lost 6 bases, leaving 6 bases of the junction unmatched. The CDR3 extends over 12 amino acids. CDR3 region: CASSRNRGEQYF. The DNA for the CDR3 is TGTGCCAGCTCGCGCAACAGGGGTGAGCAGTACTTC.

V and J are TRBV6-6 and TRBJ1-1; D may be TRBD1 (5 bases). Germline V gene sequence: CDR1 MNHNY, CDR2 SVGAGI (reference sequence). The CDR3 consists of 13 residues. Deletions cut 8 bases from V and 0 bases from J, with 10 bases between. The CDR3 nucleotides are TGTGCCAGCTCAGCAGGGATGAACACTGAAGCTTTCTTT. Its protein is CASSAGMNTEAFF.

The rearrangement joins TRBV28 to TRBJ2-3; 15 bases fit TRBD2. This CDR3 comprises 23 residues. V dropped 5 bases and J dropped 5; count of bases not matched to a gene: 26. The germline V gene has CDR1 MDHEN and CDR2 SYDVKM. This chain's CDR3 is CASSPGGDRGLAGGSPRGDTQYF. The CDR3 bases are TGTGCCAGCAGTCCAGGGGGGGACAGGGGACTAGCGGGAGGATCGCCTCGTGGAGATACGCAGTATTTT.

V is TRBV13 and J is TRBJ2-2; no clear D. In germline, CDR1 is PRHDT, CDR2 FYEKMQ (reference sequence). The CDR3 consists of 17 residues. The V end was cut by 2 bases, the J end by 6 bases, with 19 bases between. CDR3 protein: CASSLLRLGLVAGELFF. In nucleotides, the CDR3 is TGTGCCAGCAGCTTACTCCGTCTAGGCCTGGTGGCCGGGGAGCTGTTTTTT.

This clone has a handful of counts. The chain employs TRBV27 and TRBJ1-6, with unresolved D. The length of the CDR3 is 17 residues. V lost 3 bases to trimming and J lost 6 bases, with 18 bases between them. Germline CDR1 and CDR2: MNHEY and SMNVEV (reference sequence). The CDR3 nucleotides are TGTGCCAGCAGTTTGGGTACAGCAGGACGGGGTAATTCACCCCTCCACTTT. Protein sequence: CASSLGTAGRGNSPLHF.

This chain connects TRBV6-4 to TRBJ2-1; D is possibly TRBD2 (5 bases). This CDR3 has 11 residues. The V and J ends lost 8 bases and 15 bases respectively, with 17 bases between them. The germline gives CDR1 MRHNA, CDR2 SNTAGT. The CDR3 nucleotides read TGTGCCAGCGGAGAGGAGGCCCCGAGGTTCTTC. Protein: CASGEEAPRFF.

The V call is TRBV13, the J call TRBJ2-1; 7 bases line up with TRBD1. Germline-derived CDR1 and CDR2 are PRHDT and FYEKMQ (reference sequence). The CDR3 has 14 residues. V was pared by 3 bases and J by 8 bases, with 7 bases of the junction left unmatched. The CDR3 DNA reads as TGTGCCAGCAGCTTCTTTGACAGGGTCGATGAGCAGTTCTTC. This codes for CASSFFDRVDEQFF.

The rearrangement links TRBV6-5 to TRBJ2-7, with 7 bases lining up with TRBD1. Germline V gives CDR1 MNHEY, CDR2 SVGAGI. The V gene end was trimmed by 6 bases and the J gene end by 3 bases; junction bases not matched to a gene: 8. CDR3 size: 14 residues. The CDR3 reads CASSQTGLRYEQYV. Here the CDR3 DNA reads TGTGCCAGCAGCCAGACAGGGCTTCGCTACGAGCAGTACGTC.

The count of this clone is one. J is TRBJ2-1 and V is TRBV28; 10 nucleotides match TRBD2. V lost 7 bases and J lost 8; bases outside the gene matches: 11. The germline CDR1 and CDR2 sequences are MDHEN and SYDVKM. CDR3 size: 15 residues. The CDR3 DNA follows: TGTGCCAGCACCCCCCCGGGACTAGCGTCCTATGAGCAGTTCTTC. It codes for CASTPPGLASYEQFF.

The V call is TRBV28, the J call TRBJ2-2; D perhaps matches TRBD1 (6 bases). Deletions cut 5 bases from V and 0 bases from J, with 19 bases between. Germline V gene lookup returns CDR1 MDHEN and CDR2 SYDVKM. This CDR3 is 18 amino acids long. DNA for the CDR3: TGTGCCAGCAGTGGGGGCCCTAGGTCGTCTGCGAACACCGGGGAGCTGTTTTTT. It encodes CASSGGPRSSANTGELFF.

The J gene is TRBJ1-2, the V gene TRBV5-6; 8 nucleotides match TRBD1. The V segment lost 0 bases and the J segment 7 bases; nucleotides outside the gene matches: 14. Germline V gene data show CDR1 as SGHDT and CDR2 as YYEEEE. This CDR3 is 17 amino acids long. The CDR3 sequence is CASSLVIWTGNLAGYTF. The CDR3 DNA is TGTGCCAGCAGCTTGGTTATCTGGACAGGGAATCTAGCTGGCTACACCTTC. Full variable domain (remainder filled in from reference TRBV5-6 and TRBJ1-2): DAGVTQSPTHLIKTRGQQVTLRCSPKSGHDTVSWYQQALGQGPQFIFQYYEEEERQRGNFPDRFSGHQFPNYSSELNVNALLLGDSALYLCASSLVIWTGNLAGYTFGSGTRLTVV.

J is TRBJ1-1 and V is TRBV19; 7 bases are a match to TRBD1. V shed 2 bases, J shed 8 bases, and the junction held 2 bases outside the gene matches. This CDR3 region has 12 residues. Germline CDR1 is LNHDA and CDR2 is SQIVND (reference sequence). The CDR3 nucleotides are TGTGCCAGTAGTATATACAGGGGCGAAGCTTTCTTT. Its protein product is CASSIYRGEAFF.